This T cell receptor beta chain was observed in a study of blood T cell repertoires in COVID-19. Measured with immunoSEQ multiplex PCR; TCRdb has only the in-frame clones, and not every one. The data hold fewer than 450,000 clones, with more than 70% observed a single time. CDR1 MNHNS and CDR2 SASEGT come from the germline V gene. The CDR3 contains 19 residues. In regard to this clone: At one boundary the junction diverges from the germline segment, which might be a read error.

The sequenced sample was peripheral blood. The V call is TRBV6-1, the J call TRBJ2-6; 9 bases fit TRBD1. The TCR comes from a woman aged 45 to 65 with COVID-19, enrolled during active disease. The chain's CDR3 is CASREDSGTGLSGANVLTF. The CDR3 DNA follows: TGTGCCAGCAGGGAAGATTCCGGGACAGGGCTCTCTGGGGCCAACGTCCTGACTTTC.